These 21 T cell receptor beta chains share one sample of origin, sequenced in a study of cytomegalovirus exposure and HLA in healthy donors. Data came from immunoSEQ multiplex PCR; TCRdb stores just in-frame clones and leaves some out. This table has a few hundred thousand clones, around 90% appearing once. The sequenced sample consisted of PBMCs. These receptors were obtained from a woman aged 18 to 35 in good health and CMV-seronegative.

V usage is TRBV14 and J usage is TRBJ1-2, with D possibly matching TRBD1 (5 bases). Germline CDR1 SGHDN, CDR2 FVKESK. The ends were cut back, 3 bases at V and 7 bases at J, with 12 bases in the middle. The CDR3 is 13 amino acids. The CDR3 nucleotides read TGTGCCAGCAGCCAGGGGCGAAGTGGTGGCTACACCTTC. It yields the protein CASSQGRSGGYTF.

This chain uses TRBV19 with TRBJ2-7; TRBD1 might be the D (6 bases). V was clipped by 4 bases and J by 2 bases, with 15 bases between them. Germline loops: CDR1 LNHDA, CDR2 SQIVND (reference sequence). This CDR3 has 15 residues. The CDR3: CASSSRQALTYEQYF. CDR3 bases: TGTGCCAGTAGTAGCAGACAGGCTCTCACCTACGAGCAGTACTTC.

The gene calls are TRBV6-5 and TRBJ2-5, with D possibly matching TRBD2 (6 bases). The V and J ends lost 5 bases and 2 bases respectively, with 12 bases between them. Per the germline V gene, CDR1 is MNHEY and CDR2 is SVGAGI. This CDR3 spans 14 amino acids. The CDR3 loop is CASSQPGAQETQYF. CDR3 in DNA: TGTGCCAGCAGTCAACCGGGAGCACAAGAGACCCAGTACTTC.

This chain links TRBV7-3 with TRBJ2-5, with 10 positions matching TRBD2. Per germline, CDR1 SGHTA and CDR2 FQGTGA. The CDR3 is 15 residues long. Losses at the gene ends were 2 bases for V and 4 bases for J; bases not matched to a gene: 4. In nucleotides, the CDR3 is TGTGCCAGCAGCTTAGGAGCGGGGGGGCGAGAGACCCAGTACTTC. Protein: CASSLGAGGRETQYF.

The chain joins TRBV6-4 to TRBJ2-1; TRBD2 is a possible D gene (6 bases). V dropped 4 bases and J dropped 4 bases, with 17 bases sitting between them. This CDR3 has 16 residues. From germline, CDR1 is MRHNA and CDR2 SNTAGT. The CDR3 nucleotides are TGTGCCAGCAGTGTCGTCTGGGGGGTGGGATACAATGAGCAGTTCTTC. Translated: CASSVVWGVGYNEQFF.

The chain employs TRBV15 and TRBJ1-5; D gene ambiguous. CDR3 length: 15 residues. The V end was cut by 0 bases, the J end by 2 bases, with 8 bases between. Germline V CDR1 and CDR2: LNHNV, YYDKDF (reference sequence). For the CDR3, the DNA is TGTGCCACCAGCAGAGATCTCAGCGGCAATCAGCCCCAGCATTTT. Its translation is CATSRDLSGNQPQHF.

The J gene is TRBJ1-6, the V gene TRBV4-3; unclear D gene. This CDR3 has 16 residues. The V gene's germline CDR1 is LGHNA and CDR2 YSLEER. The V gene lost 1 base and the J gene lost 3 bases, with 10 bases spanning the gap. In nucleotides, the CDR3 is TGCGCCAGCAGCCAAGGGTTACTCTACTATAATTCACCCCTCCACTTT. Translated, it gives CASSQGLLYYNSPLHF.

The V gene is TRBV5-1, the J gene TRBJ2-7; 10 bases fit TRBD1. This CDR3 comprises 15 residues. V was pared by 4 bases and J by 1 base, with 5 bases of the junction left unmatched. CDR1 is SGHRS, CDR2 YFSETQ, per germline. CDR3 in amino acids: CASSDPGQGSYEQYF. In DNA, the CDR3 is TGCGCCAGCAGCGATCCGGGACAGGGGTCCTACGAGCAGTACTTC.

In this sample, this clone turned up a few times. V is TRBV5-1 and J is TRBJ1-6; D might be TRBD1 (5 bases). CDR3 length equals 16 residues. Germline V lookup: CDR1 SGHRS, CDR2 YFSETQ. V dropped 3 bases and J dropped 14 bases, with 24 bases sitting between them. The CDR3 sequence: CASSSDLTGSRSTLHF. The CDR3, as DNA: TGCGCCAGCAGCTCAGACTTAACAGGTTCGAGGAGCACCCTCCACTTT. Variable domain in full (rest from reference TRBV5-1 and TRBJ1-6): KAGVTQTPRYLIKTRGQQVTLSCSPISGHRSVSWYQQTPGQGLQFLFEYFSETQRNKGNFPGRFSGRQFSNSRSEMNVSTLELGDSALYLCASSSDLTGSRSTLHFGNGTRLTVT.

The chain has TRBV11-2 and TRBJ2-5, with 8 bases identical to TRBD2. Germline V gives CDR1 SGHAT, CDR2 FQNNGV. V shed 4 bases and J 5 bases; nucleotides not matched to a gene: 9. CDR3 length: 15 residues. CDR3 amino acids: CASSSPAGGWETQYF. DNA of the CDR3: TGTGCCAGCAGCTCGCCGGCGGGGGGTTGGGAGACCCAGTACTTC.

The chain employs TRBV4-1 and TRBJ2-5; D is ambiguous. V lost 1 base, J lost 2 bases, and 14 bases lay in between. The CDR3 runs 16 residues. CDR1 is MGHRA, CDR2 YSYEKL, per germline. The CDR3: CASSQGIYGTQETQYF. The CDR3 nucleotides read TGCGCCAGCAGCCAAGGAATATATGGTACTCAAGAGACCCAGTACTTC.

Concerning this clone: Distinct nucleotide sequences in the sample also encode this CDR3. CDR3 sequence: CASSERGNTEAFF. The CDR3 bases are TGTGCCAGCAGTGAAAGGGGGAACACTGAAGCTTTCTTT. V usage is TRBV6-1 and J usage is TRBJ1-1; D is possibly TRBD1 (5 bases). The germline gives CDR1 MNHNS, CDR2 SASEGT. Trimming took 2 bases from V and 1 from J, leaving 5 bases between them. This CDR3 is 13 amino acids long.

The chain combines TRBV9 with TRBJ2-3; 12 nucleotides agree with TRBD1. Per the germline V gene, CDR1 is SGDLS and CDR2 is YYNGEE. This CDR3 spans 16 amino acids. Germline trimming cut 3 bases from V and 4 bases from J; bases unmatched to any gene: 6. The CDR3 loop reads CASSAQGQGAADTQYF. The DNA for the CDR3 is TGTGCCAGCAGCGCCCAGGGACAGGGGGCCGCAGATACGCAGTATTTT.

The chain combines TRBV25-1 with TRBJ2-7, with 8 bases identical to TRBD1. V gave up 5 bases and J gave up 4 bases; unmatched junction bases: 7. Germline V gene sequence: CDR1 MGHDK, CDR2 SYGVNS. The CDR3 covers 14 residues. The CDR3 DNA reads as TGTGCCAGCAGTTTCGGACAGGGATTTTACGAGCAGTACTTC. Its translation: CASSFGQGFYEQYF.

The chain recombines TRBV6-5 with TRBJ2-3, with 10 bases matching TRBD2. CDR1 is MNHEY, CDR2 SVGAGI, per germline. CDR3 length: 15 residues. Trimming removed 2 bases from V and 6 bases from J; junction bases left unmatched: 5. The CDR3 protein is CASSYQRGGIDTQYF. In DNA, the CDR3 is TGTGCCAGCAGTTACCAGCGGGGGGGGATTGATACGCAGTATTTT.

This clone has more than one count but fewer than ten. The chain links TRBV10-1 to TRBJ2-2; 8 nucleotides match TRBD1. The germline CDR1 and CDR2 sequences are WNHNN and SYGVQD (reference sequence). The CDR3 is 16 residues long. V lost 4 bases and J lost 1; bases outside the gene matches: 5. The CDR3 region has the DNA TGCGCCAGCAGTGCTACCGGGACAGGGAACACCGGGGAGCTGTTTTTT. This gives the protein CASSATGTGNTGELFF.

This CDR3 reads CASSLGQVGGPTQYF. As DNA, the CDR3 is TGCGCCAGCAGCTTGGGACAGGTCGGAGGTCCGACCCAGTACTTC. This chain joins TRBV5-1 and TRBJ2-5; possible D gene TRBD1, 6 bases. V lost 0 bases, J lost 7 bases, and 16 bases lay in between. Germline CDR1 reads SGHRS; CDR2 reads YFSETQ. The CDR3 contains 15 residues.

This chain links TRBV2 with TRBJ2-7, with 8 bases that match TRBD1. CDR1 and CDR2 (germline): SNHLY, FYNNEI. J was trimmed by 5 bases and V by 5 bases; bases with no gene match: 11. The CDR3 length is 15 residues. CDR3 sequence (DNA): TGTGCCAGCAGTATAGGACAGGGATCGTCCCACGAGCAGTACTTC. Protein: CASSIGQGSSHEQYF.

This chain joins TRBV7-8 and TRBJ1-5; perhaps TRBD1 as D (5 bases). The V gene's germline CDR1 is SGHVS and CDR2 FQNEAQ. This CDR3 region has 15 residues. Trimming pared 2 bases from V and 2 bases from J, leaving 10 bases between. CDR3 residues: CASSLPGNGNQPQHF. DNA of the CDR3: TGTGCCAGCAGCTTACCAGGGAACGGCAATCAGCCCCAGCATTTT.

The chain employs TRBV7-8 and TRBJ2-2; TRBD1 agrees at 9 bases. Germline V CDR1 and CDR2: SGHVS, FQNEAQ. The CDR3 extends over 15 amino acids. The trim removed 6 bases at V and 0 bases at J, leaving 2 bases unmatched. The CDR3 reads CASSYRGPNTGELFF. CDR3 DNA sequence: TGTGCCAGCAGTTACAGGGGGCCGAACACCGGGGAGCTGTTTTTT.

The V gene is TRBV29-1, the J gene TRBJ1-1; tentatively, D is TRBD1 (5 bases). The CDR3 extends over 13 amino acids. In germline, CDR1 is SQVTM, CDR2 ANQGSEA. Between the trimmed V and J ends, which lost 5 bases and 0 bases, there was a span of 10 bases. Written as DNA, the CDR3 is TGCAGCGTTTTTCACAGGATGAACACTGAAGCTTTCTTT. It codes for CSVFHRMNTEAFF.